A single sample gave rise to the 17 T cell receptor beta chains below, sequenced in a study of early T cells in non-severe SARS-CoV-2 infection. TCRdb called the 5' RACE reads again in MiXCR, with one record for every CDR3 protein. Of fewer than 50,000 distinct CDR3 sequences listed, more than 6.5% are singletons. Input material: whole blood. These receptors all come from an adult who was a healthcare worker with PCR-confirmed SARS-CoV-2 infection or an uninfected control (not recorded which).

The CDR3 sequence: CASSYSAHEDRDAYEQYF. DNA for the CDR3: TGTGCCAGCAGTTACTCGGCCCACGAGGACAGGGACGCCTACGAGCAGTACTTC. The chain links TRBV6-2 or TRBV6-3 to TRBJ2-7; 8 nucleotides agree with TRBD1. The V gene end was trimmed by 0 bases and the J gene end by 2 bases; junction bases not matched to a gene: 12. Germline CDR1 and CDR2: MNHEY and SVGEGT. The CDR3 sequence is 18 residues long.

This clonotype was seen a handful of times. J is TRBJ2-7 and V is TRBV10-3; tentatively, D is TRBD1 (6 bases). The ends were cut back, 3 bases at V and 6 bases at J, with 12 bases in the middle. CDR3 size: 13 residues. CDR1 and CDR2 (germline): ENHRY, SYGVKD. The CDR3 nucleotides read TGTGCCATCAGTGATCCCCGGACAGCCGAGCAGTACTTC. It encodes CAISDPRTAEQYF.

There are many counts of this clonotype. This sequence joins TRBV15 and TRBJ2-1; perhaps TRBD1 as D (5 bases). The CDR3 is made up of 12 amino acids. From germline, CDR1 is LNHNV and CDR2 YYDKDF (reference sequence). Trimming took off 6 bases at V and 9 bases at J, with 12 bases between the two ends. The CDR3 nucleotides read TGTGCCACCAGTATCGGACACCGTGAGCAGTTCTTC. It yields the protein CATSIGHREQFF.

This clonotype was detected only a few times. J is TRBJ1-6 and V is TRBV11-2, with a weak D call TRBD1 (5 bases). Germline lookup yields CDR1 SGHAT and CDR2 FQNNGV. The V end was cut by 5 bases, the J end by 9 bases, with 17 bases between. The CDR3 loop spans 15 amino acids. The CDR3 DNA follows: TGTGCCAGCAGCATTCCTACAGGTGGCGGTTCACCCCTCCACTTT. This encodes CASSIPTGGGSPLHF.

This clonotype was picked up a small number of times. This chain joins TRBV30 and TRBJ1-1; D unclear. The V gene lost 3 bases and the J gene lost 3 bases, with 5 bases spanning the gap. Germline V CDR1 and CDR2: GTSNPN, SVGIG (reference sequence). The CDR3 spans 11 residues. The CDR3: CAWSEDTEAFF. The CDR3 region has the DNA TGTGCCTGGAGCGAGGACACTGAAGCTTTCTTT.

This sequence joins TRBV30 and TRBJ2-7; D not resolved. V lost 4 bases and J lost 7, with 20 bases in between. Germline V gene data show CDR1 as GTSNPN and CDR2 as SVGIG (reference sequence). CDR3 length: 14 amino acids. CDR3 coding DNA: TGTGCCTGGACTTGGGCAGACACATTGAGGGAGCAGTACTTC. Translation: CAWTWADTLREQYF.

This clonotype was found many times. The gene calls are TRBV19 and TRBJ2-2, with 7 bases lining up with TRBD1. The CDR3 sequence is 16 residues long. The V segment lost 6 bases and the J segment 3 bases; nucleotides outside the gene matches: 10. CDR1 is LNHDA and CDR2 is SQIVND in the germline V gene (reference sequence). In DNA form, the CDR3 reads TGTGCCAGTAGCAAGACGATAGGGGGCTACACCGGGGAGCTGTTTTTT. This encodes CASSKTIGGYTGELFF.

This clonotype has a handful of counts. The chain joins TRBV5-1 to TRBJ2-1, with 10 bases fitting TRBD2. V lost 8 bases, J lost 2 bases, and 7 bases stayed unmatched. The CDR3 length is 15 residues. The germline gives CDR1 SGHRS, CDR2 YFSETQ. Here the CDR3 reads CASQLSGGPYNEQFF. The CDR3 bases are TGCGCCAGTCAGCTTAGCGGGGGGCCCTACAATGAGCAGTTCTTC.

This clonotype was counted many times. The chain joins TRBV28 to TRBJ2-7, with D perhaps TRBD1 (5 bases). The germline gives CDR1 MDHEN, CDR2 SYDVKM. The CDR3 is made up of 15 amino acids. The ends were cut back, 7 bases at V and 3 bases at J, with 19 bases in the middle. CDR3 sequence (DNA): TGTGCCAGCACCCCGTCCGCTTTCAGGGACTACGAGCAGTACTTC. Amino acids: CASTPSAFRDYEQYF.

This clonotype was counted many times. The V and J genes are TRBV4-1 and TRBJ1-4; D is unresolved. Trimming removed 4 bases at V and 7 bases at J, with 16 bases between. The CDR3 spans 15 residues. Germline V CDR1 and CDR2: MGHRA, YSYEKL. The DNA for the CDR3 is TGCGCCAGCAGCCTACAGACGGAGGGTAGTGAAAAACTGTTTTTT. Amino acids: CASSLQTEGSEKLFF.

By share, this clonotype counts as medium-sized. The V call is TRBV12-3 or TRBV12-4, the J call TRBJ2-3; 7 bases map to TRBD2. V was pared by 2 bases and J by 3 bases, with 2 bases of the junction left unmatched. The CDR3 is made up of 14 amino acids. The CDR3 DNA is TGTGCCAGCAGTTTATCGGGGGGTACAGATACGCAGTATTTT. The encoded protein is CASSLSGGTDTQYF.

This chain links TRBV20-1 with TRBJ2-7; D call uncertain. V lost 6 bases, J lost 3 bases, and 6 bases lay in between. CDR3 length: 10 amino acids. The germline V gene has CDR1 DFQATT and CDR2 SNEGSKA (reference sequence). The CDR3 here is CSAASYEQYF. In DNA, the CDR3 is TGCAGTGCCGCAAGCTACGAGCAGTACTTC.

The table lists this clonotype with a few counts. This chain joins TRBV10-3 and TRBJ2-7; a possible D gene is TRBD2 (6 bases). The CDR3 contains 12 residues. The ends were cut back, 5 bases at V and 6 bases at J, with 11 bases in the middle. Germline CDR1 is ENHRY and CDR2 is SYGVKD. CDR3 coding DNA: TGTGCCATCAGTAGGGGAGGAACCGAGCAGTACTTC. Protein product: CAISRGGTEQYF.

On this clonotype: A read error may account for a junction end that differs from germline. CDR3 DNA: TGTGCCAGCAGCCAAGATCACAGGGGCACGGATACGCAGTATTTT. Protein sequence: CASSQDHRGTDTQYF. The J gene is TRBJ2-3, the V gene TRBV3-1; 7 nucleotides line up with TRBD1. Germline CDR1 is LGHDT and CDR2 is YNNKEL (reference sequence). The CDR3 contains 15 residues.

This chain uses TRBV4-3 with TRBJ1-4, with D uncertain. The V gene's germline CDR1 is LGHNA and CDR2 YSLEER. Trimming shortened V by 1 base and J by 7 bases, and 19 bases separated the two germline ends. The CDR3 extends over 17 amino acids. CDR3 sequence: CASSQVGEGLWSEKLFF. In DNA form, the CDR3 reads TGCGCCAGCAGCCAAGTGGGCGAAGGCCTTTGGTCTGAAAAACTGTTTTTT.

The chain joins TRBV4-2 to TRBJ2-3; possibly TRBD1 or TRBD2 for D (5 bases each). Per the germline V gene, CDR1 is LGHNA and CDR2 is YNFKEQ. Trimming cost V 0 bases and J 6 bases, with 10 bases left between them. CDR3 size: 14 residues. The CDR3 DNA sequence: TGTGCCAGCAGCCAAGATCGAGGGGAGGATACGCAGTATTTT. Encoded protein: CASSQDRGEDTQYF.

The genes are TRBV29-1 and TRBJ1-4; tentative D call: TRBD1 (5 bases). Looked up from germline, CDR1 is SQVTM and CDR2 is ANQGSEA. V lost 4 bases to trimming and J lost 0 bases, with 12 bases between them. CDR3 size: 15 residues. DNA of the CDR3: TGCAGCGTTGTACTCCGAGGGGCAACTAATGAAAAACTGTTTTTT. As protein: CSVVLRGATNEKLFF.